The sequence of this T cell receptor beta chain was determined in a study of blood T cell repertoires in COVID-19. Study background: Acute and convalescent COVID-19 samples came from the United States, Italy and Spain. Nucleic acid was either cDNA or gDNA, and it came from T cells, B-cell-depleted T cells, or PBMCs.

V gave up 4 bases and J gave up 0 bases, with 11 bases separating them. Germline CDR1 reads SGHNT; CDR2 reads YYREEE (reference sequence). The CDR3 length is 15 residues. As processed by the authors: Reference gene primer amplification yielded estimated nucleated cell counts. The data were produced by immunoSEQ multiplex PCR, yet TCRdb's version contains in-frame clones alone and is incomplete. The V and J calls and clone size come from that table; D and trimming were worked out from the DNA. The top ten clones hold 9.8% of a sample with 150,000 to 160,000 clones, around 83% of them seen once. Source material: peripheral blood. The chain employs TRBV5-4 and TRBJ1-5; D perhaps matches TRBD1 (6 bases). This TCR derives from a woman aged 45 to 65 with acute or convalescent COVID-19. The CDR3, as DNA: TGTGCCAGCAGCCCGGACAGTGATAGCAATCAGCCCCAGCATTTT. It codes for CASSPDSDSNQPQHF.